This is a list of T cell receptor beta chains from one sample in a study of control samples from healthy donors and cancer patients. The assay was immunoSEQ multiplex PCR, and TCRdb's table has in-frame clones only and misses some. Of 150,000 to 200,000 clones in the sample, about 94% are singletons; the top ten hold approximately 8%. The source material was blood. Receptor source: a woman in her thirties or forties in good health. Each CDR3 is given with its conserved first and last residue. The D gene is left open where the match is weak. A row's size may be missing; if present it is once, few, many or a size class.

>TRBV5-1|.|TRBJ1-2|.
TGCGCCAGCAGCTTGAGTACAGGGTTGGGCTACACCTTC
CASSLSTGLGYTF
>TRBV29-1|.|TRBJ2-1|TRBD2
TGCAGCGTTGAGGCTAGCGGGAGGGGATACAATGAGCAGTTCTTC
CSVEASGRGYNEQFF
>TRBV7-2|.|TRBJ2-7|.
TGTGCCAGCAGCCTCCGGGACCTGGGGAAGTACTTC
CASSLRDLGKYF
>TRBV19|.|TRBJ1-5|.
TGTGCCAGTAGTTATAGCAATCAGCCCCAGCATTTT
CASSYSNQPQHF
>TRBV7-9|few|TRBJ2-1|TRBD1
TGTGCCAGCAGCAATGCCGGGACAGACAATGAGCAGTTCTTC
CASSNAGTDNEQFF
>TRBV6-6|.|TRBJ2-3|.
TGTGCCAGCAGTCGGGCTATAATAGCGGCAGCAGCAGATACGCAGTATTTT
CASSRAIIAAAADTQYF
>TRBV10-3|.|TRBJ2-7|.
TGTGCCATCAGTGTATCGATTAAGGAGACTGAGACCTCCTACGAGCAGTACTTC
CAISVSIKETETSYEQYF
>TRBV4-3|.|TRBJ2-3|TRBD2
TGCGCCAGCAGCCAAGTTTATTTGCGGGGGGCCCTTGCGCAGTATTTT
CASSQVYLRGALAQYF
>TRBV7-2|once|TRBJ1-5|TRBD1
TGTGCCAGCAGCCCACACTGGACAGGGGCCGGAGGCAATCAGCCCCAGCATTTT
CASSPHWTGAGGNQPQHF
>TRBV3-1/TRBV3-2|.|TRBJ2-2|TRBD2
TGTGCCAGCAGCGGGCTAGCGGGAAGGACCGGGGAGCTGTTTTTT
CASSGLAGRTGELFF
>TRBV5-1|.|TRBJ1-6|.
TGCGCCAGCAGCTTGGAACAGGGACGCTCACCCCTCCACTTT
CASSLEQGRSPLHF
>TRBV5-1|.|TRBJ2-1|.
TGCGCCAGCAGGTCAGAGAGGTACAATGAGCAGTTCTTC
CASRSERYNEQFF
>TRBV10-3|.|TRBJ2-7|.
TGTGCCATCAGTGAGTCGACAGATAGTATTGACTACGAGCAGTACTTC
CAISESTDSIDYEQYF
>TRBV5-1|.|TRBJ1-4|.
TGCGCCAGCAGTTTGACATCTACTAATGAAAAACTGTTTTTT
CASSLTSTNEKLFF
>TRBV10-3|.|TRBJ1-1|.
TGTGCCATCAGTGGAAGTCTTGAAGCTTTCTTT
CAISGSLEAFF
>TRBV7-9|.|TRBJ1-1|.
TGTGCCAGCAGCGGCCTGGTGTGGAGTCCGAACACTGAAGCTTTCTTT
CASSGLVWSPNTEAFF
>TRBV7-2|.|TRBJ1-2|.
TGTGCCAGCAGCTCCACCGGGGGGCTGCAGGGCTACACCTTC
CASSSTGGLQGYTF
>TRBV24-1|.|TRBJ2-1|TRBD1
TGTGCCACCAGTGATGGGGGACAGGACCGCCGCAATGAGCAGTTCTTC
CATSDGGQDRRNEQFF
>TRBV3-1/TRBV3-2|.|TRBJ2-3|TRBD2
TGTGCCAGCAGCCCGCGACTAGCGGGAGAGGATACGCAGTATTTT
CASSPRLAGEDTQYF
>TRBV6-5|.|TRBJ1-1|TRBD1
TGTGCCAGCAGCCGAGGGACAGTGAACACTGAAGCTTTCTTT
CASSRGTVNTEAFF
>TRBV6-6|.|TRBJ2-2|.
TGTGCCAGCATGAGGGGGAACACCGGGGAGCTGTTTTTT
CASMRGNTGELFF
>TRBV19|.|TRBJ1-2|.
TGTGCCAGTAGGCCGCTGGGGGGGCGGTTTGGCTACACCTTC
CASRPLGGRFGYTF
>TRBV5-1|.|TRBJ2-1|TRBD2
TGCGCCAGCAGCAACCGGGACAGGGGACTAGCGGGCGTCTCCTACAATGAGCAGTTCTTC
CASSNRDRGLAGVSYNEQFF
>TRBV7-9|.|TRBJ1-1|.
TGTGCCAGCAGCTTGTTTGGGGGCGGCACTGAAGCTTTCTTT
CASSLFGGGTEAFF
>TRBV19|.|TRBJ2-7|TRBD2
TGTGCCAGTAGTATCGGAGCGGGAGGTGATCGTCTCTACGAGCAGTACTTC
CASSIGAGGDRLYEQYF
>TRBV4-1|.|TRBJ1-6|TRBD1
TGCGCCAGCAGCCAAGAGGGGACAGCAAATTCACCCCTCCACTTT
CASSQEGTANSPLHF
>TRBV9|.|TRBJ2-5|.
TGTGCCAGCAGCCTAGGGGGGGAGCAAGAGACCCAGTACTTC
CASSLGGEQETQYF
>TRBV18|.|TRBJ1-6|.
TGTGCCAGCTCACCAGGACGGACCGGAGCCAATTCACCCCTCCACTTT
CASSPGRTGANSPLHF
>TRBV25-1|.|TRBJ1-3|.
TGTGCCAGCAGCCAAACAGGGTACTCTGGAAACACCATATATTTT
CASSQTGYSGNTIYF
>TRBV7-2|.|TRBJ2-7|TRBD1
TGTGCCAGCAGCGCCTGGACAGGGGATTTCTACGAGCAGTACTTC
CASSAWTGDFYEQYF
>TRBV27|.|TRBJ1-2|TRBD1
TGTGCCAGCAGTCGAACAGGGGCCCTCTATGGCTACACCTTC
CASSRTGALYGYTF
>TRBV10-2|.|TRBJ1-5|TRBD1
TGCGCCAGCAGTGATCGGACAGGGAGCGGAGGATCAAATCAGCCCCAGCATTTT
CASSDRTGSGGSNQPQHF
>TRBV6-6|.|TRBJ1-1|.
TGTGCCAGCAGTTACTTCGGGGCAGGGTCGAACACTGAAGCTTTCTTT
CASSYFGAGSNTEAFF
>TRBV5-1|.|TRBJ1-4|.
TGCGCCAGCAGGAGGGCCTACCGGGGGACTAATGAAAAACTGTTTTTT
CASRRAYRGTNEKLFF
>TRBV21-1|.|TRBJ1-2|.
TGTGCCAGCAGCAAAGAAGGAGGGGGCGCCTATGGCTACACCTTC
CASSKEGGGAYGYTF
>TRBV6-5|.|TRBJ1-1|.
TGTGCCAGCAGTTTCGGACGGACGGAGAACACTGAAGCTTTCTTT
CASSFGRTENTEAFF
>TRBV7-2|.|TRBJ2-3|.
TGTGCCAGCAGCTTAGAGGGAACAGATACGCAGTATTTT
CASSLEGTDTQYF